A single sample gave rise to the 18 T cell receptor beta chains below, sequenced in a study of tumor-infiltrating lymphocytes in primary liver carcinoma. From about 0.5 ug of total RNA, TCR beta-specific cDNA was reverse-transcribed using a constant-region primer. Three nested multiplex PCR rounds, a slightly modified ARM-PCR, produced the libraries for TCR beta. A C-beta reverse primer and TRBV1-TRBV30 forward primers served in each of the first two PCR rounds, at about 9 cycles apiece. TCRdb processed the multiplex PCR reads anew with MiXCR; each CDR3 protein has one entry. Found here are about 200,000 distinct CDR3 sequences, roughly two thirds of them singletons; the top ten hold roughly 6.4%. Germline DNA was also extracted, while the blood RNA originated from unsorted whole blood. Sequencing was performed on peripheral blood. These receptors were obtained from a woman aged 55-75 years with primary liver carcinoma and hepatitis B virus infection.

The J gene is TRBJ2-7, the V gene TRBV11-3; D remains ambiguous. The CDR3 sequence is 13 residues long. Per the germline V gene, CDR1 is SGHNT and CDR2 is YENEEA. Deletions cut 9 bases from V and 1 base from J, with 13 bases between. In DNA form, the CDR3 reads TGTGCCAGTTGCTTAGTATGGTCCTACGAGCAGTACTTC. It translates to CASCLVWSYEQYF.

The rearrangement joins TRBV11-2 to TRBJ2-1; 11 bases agree with TRBD2. The germline CDR1 and CDR2 sequences are SGHAT and FQNNGV. This CDR3 has 15 residues. CDR3 bases: TGTGCAGGCAGCTCGGGACTAGCGGTCTACAATGAGCAGTTCTTC. It is translated as CAGSSGLAVYNEQFF.

About this clonotype: Lacking the conserved final phenylalanine or tryptophan, this CDR3 likely reflects a read error. The rearrangement joins TRBV4-1 to TRBJ2-3; no clear D gene. Looked up from germline, CDR1 is MGHRA and CDR2 is YSYEKL. The CDR3 sequence is 14 residues long. DNA for the CDR3: TGCGCCAGCAGCCAGATGATCGGAACAGATGCGCAGTATTCT. It specifies CASSQMIGTDAQYS.

The chain is built from TRBV5-6 and TRBJ2-1, with a tentative D call TRBD2 (7 bases). The germline CDR1 and CDR2 sequences are SGHDT and YYEEEE. The CDR3 runs 16 residues. The V end was cut by 2 bases, the J end by 4 bases, with 16 bases between. In DNA form, the CDR3 reads TGTGCCAGCAGCTTTAAGGGGGAGGGCCGGTACAATGAGCAGTTCTTC. Its protein is CASSFKGEGRYNEQFF.

Turning to this clonotype: This could be a read error, since a much larger clone is one nucleotide away. The V and J genes are TRBV6-6 and TRBJ2-7; maybe TRBD1 (6 bases). Trimming left V 5 bases short and J 3 bases short, with 11 bases between. There are 13 residues in the CDR3. Germline loops: CDR1 MNHNY, CDR2 SVGAGI (reference sequence). DNA of the CDR3: TGTGCCAGCAGTGACCTACAGGGCTACGAGCAGTACTTC. Its protein product is CASSDLQGYEQYF.

The rearrangement links TRBV7-9 to TRBJ1-5; D is perhaps TRBD1 (5 bases). The CDR3 totals 15 residues. Germline V gene data show CDR1 as SEHNR and CDR2 as FQNEAQ (reference sequence). Trimming removed 1 base at V and 6 bases at J, with 13 bases between. CDR3 bases: TGTGCCAGCAGCTTAGGCCACGGGGCAGGTCAGCCCCAGCATTTT. Translation gives CASSLGHGAGQPQHF.

This clonotype was found a few times. The CDR3 sequence is CASSPLLAGPSYEQYF. CDR3 sequence (DNA): TGTGCCAGCAGTCCGTTATTGGCGGGCCCCTCCTACGAGCAGTACTTC. The chain has TRBV28 and TRBJ2-7; the D gene is possibly TRBD2 (5 bases). Germline-derived CDR1 and CDR2 are MDHEN and SYDVKM. Trimming stripped 5 bases from V and 0 bases from J, with 17 bases between. This CDR3 has 16 residues.

As for this clonotype: With a much larger clone just one base away, this may be a read error. This CDR3 reads CASSLGTSGLYNEQFF. The CDR3, as DNA: TGTGCCAGCAGTCTGGGGACTAGCGGATTATACAATGAGCAGTTCTTC. The chain is built from TRBV6-5 and TRBJ2-1; 11 positions agree with TRBD2. The CDR3 loop spans 16 amino acids. Trimming at V came to 5 bases and at J to 4 bases, leaving 7 bases not matched to a gene. Germline-derived CDR1 and CDR2 are MNHEY and SVGAGI.

Turning to this clonotype: An end of the junction does not agree with germline; a read error may underlie this. The genes are TRBV29-1 and TRBJ2-1, with D perhaps matching TRBD1 or TRBD2 (5 bases each). Germline loops: CDR1 SQVTM, CDR2 ANQGSEA. This CDR3 region has 14 residues. The CDR3 coding sequence is TGCAGCGTCCGCCCACGAGGGACCTACAGTGAGCAGTTCTTC. Translating it yields CSVRPRGTYSEQFF.

Details on this clonotype: One end of the junction does not line up with germline, which may come from a read error. The chain combines TRBV11-2 with TRBJ1-6; D possibly corresponds to TRBD1 (5 bases). This CDR3 comprises 19 residues. Germline values: CDR1 SGHAT, CDR2 FQNNGV. The CDR3 coding sequence is TGTCCCAGCAGCCGAGTGCCCGAAAGGAGGGGCAGGGATAATTCACCCCTCCACTTT. Translation gives CPSSRVPERRGRDNSPLHF.

About this clonotype itself: A much larger clone differs by one base, so this may be a read error. V usage is TRBV6-2 or TRBV6-3 and J usage is TRBJ2-7, with 8 bases identical to TRBD2. The CDR3 contains 16 residues. Germline-derived CDR1 and CDR2 are MNHEY and SVGEGT. The CDR3 reads CTSSYGSSGTSYEQYF. The CDR3 DNA is TGTACCAGCAGTTACGGTAGTAGCGGGACTTCCTACGAGCAGTACTTC.

A word on this clonotype: The junction differs from germline at one of its ends, possibly a read error. The chain recombines TRBV6-5 with TRBJ2-1; maybe TRBD2 (6 bases). This CDR3 has 13 residues. Per germline, CDR1 MNHEY and CDR2 SVGAGI. CDR3 nucleotides: TGTGCCAGCGAGGGGACTCACCACAATGAGCAGATCTTC. Amino acid sequence: CASEGTHHNEQIF.

Turning to this clonotype: The DNA is omitted, as the CDR3 cannot be located on it reliably, and the CDR3 follows TCRdb's listing. The chain carries TRBV29-1 and TRBJ2-1; whether TRBD2, the table's D call, matches the DNA was not checked. The CDR3 is made up of 14 amino acids, end residues included. Germline lookup yields CDR1 SQVTM and CDR2 ANQGSEA. Here the CDR3 reads CSVGGGSSYNERFF.

This clonotype was detected only a few times. The rearrangement links TRBV14 to TRBJ1-6; tentatively, D is TRBD1 (6 bases). This CDR3 has 13 residues. Trimming took 3 bases from V and 10 from J, leaving 10 bases between them. Germline V gene lookup returns CDR1 SGHDN and CDR2 FVKESK. The CDR3 nucleotides read TGTGCCAGCAGCCAGACAGGAGGATCACCCCTCCACTTT. Translated: CASSQTGGSPLHF.

Turning to this clonotype: A much larger clone differs from this one at a single base, so this may be a read error. The V and J genes are TRBV12-3 or TRBV12-4 and TRBJ2-1, with D maybe TRBD2 (7 bases). CDR3 length: 17 residues. The CDR3 spells CASSPGGGASVRNEQLF. The CDR3, as DNA: TGTGCCAGCAGTCCTGGTGGGGGGGCCTCAGTCCGCAATGAGCAGCTCTTC.

To note about this clonotype: Possible read error: a much larger clone is one base away. The rearrangement uses TRBV12-3 or TRBV12-4 and TRBJ1-2; TRBD1 might be the D (5 bases). CDR3 length: 12 residues. Trimming stripped 7 bases from V and 8 bases from J, with 14 bases between. The CDR3 loop is CASTNQGVGYTF. The DNA of the CDR3 is TGTGCCAGCACCAACCAAGGGGTCGGCTACACCTTC.

A remark on this clonotype: This CDR3 fails to terminate in the conserved phenylalanine or tryptophan, so it likely reflects a read error. The V gene is TRBV11-2, the J gene TRBJ2-1, with TRBD2 matching 8 bases. CDR1 is SGHAT and CDR2 is FQNNGV in the germline V gene. The trim removed 4 bases at V and 10 bases at J, leaving 12 bases unmatched. The CDR3 loop spans 15 amino acids. In nucleotides, the CDR3 is TGTGCCAGCAGCTCAGAACTAGCGGCGCACGAAGAGCAGTTCCTC. This encodes CASSSELAAHEEQFL.

In regard to this clonotype: A much more abundant neighbour one base away suggests this may be a read error. V gene TRBV12-3 or TRBV12-4 combines with J gene TRBJ2-2, with D perhaps TRBD2 (6 bases). This CDR3 has 15 residues. The chain's CDR3 is CTSSLVGSRTGELFF. DNA of the CDR3: TGTACCAGCAGTTTGGTCGGGAGCCGCACCGGGGAGCTGTTTTTT.